These T cell receptor beta chains were read from a single sample in a study of blood T cell repertoires in COVID-19. TCRdb keeps only in-frame clones here, not all; method: immunoSEQ multiplex PCR. The sample holds 200,000 to 250,000 clones, about 86% seen once. Sample: peripheral blood. The receptor source for this set is a man at least 80 years old with acute or convalescent COVID-19. CDR3s include the opening cysteine and the closing phenylalanine or tryptophan. Fields, in order: V gene, J gene, D gene, CDR3 protein. The D gene is left open where the match is weak.

TRBV11-3,TRBJ2-7,-,CASSLGSGVPYEQYF
TRBV27,TRBJ1-6,-,CASSLGGWGSPLHF
TRBV7-9,TRBJ2-4,-,CASSPRQMALKNIQYF
TRBV28,TRBJ1-6,-,CASSLQGLYYNSPLHF
TRBV5-1,TRBJ2-3,-,CASSWKGAGTDTQYF
TRBV29-1,TRBJ1-2,TRBD1,CSVEGQGNYGYTF
TRBV2,TRBJ1-2,-,CASSAQDYGYTF
TRBV7-9,TRBJ1-2,TRBD1,CASNSGQGFYGYTF
TRBV9,TRBJ2-3,TRBD2,CASSRTSGGPGTDTQYF
TRBV9,TRBJ1-2,TRBD1,CASSVMKGAGYTF
TRBV7-9,TRBJ1-1,-,CASSWAPVNTEAFF
TRBV7-9,TRBJ2-1,-,CASSLISTNEQFF
TRBV11-2,TRBJ1-3,-,CASSLVGGSGNTIYF
TRBV6-5,TRBJ2-1,TRBD2,CASSQGTRSYNEQFF
TRBV18,TRBJ1-1,TRBD1,CASSPGQGRNTEAFF
TRBV6-5,TRBJ1-6,-,CASGGVSGANSPLHF
TRBV10-1,TRBJ1-1,TRBD1,CASRPGTGGVTEAFF
TRBV24-1,TRBJ2-1,TRBD2,CATSDLSTSGPLNEQFF
TRBV24-1,TRBJ1-2,-,CATSGSLGGAANYGYTF
TRBV11-2,TRBJ2-7,TRBD1,CASRRGQGESYEQYF
TRBV5-1,TRBJ2-3,TRBD2,CASSLPSGISTDTQYF
TRBV18,TRBJ1-2,TRBD1,CASSQDRNPWGYTF
TRBV29-1,TRBJ1-2,-,CSVYRAGGYTF
TRBV23-1,TRBJ2-7,TRBD2,CASSQNSGLIYEQYF
TRBV7-2,TRBJ1-1,-,CASSLGRGDTEAFF
TRBV19,TRBJ1-1,TRBD1,CASSIVSGGYTEAFF
TRBV7-9,TRBJ1-2,-,CASSLNWNYGYTF
TRBV28,TRBJ1-2,-,CASSSTRYGYTF
TRBV18,TRBJ2-3,TRBD1,CASSPQLKTGGTDTQYF
TRBV7-2,TRBJ1-1,-,CASSLEGQVLNTEAFF
TRBV18,TRBJ2-7,TRBD1,CASSSGTGLYEQYF
TRBV11-1,TRBJ1-1,-,CASSLEATVNTEAFF
TRBV12-3/TRBV12-4,TRBJ1-5,TRBD1,CASSYRGEQPQHF
TRBV5-1,TRBJ2-1,TRBD2,CASSLRAGGPMNEQFF
TRBV11-2,TRBJ1-5,-,CASSLTGSNQPQHF
TRBV10-3,TRBJ2-7,TRBD1,CAITHWDRGNEQYF
TRBV5-1,TRBJ1-4,TRBD1,CASSLRTGGPEKLFF
TRBV28,TRBJ1-1,-,CASSLAVPEAFF
TRBV7-9,TRBJ2-7,TRBD1,CASSPRGTGAYEQYF
TRBV7-2,TRBJ1-2,-,CASSSGGGDYGYTF